Listed below are T cell receptor beta chains from one sample, sequenced in a study of patients and donors after allogeneic stem cell transplantation. MiXCR was run by TCRdb on the RT-PCR reads, yielding one entry per CDR3 protein. Of over 350,000 distinct CDR3 sequences in the sample, more than 15% were seen once. Sample: blood, either unsorted or a sorted T cell fraction (not recorded which). These receptors all stem from a human donor who was either an allogeneic HSCT recipient or a stem cell or donor lymphocyte infusion donor (not recorded which). It is not recorded whose cells these are; they may come from a transplant donor. The CDR3 runs from the conserved cysteine through the conserved F or W. The order of the fields is D gene, V gene, J gene, clone size, CDR3 protein, CDR3 DNA. The D gene is left open where the match is weak. Size values are once, few and many counts, or a class for expanded clones, and some rows have none.

NA,TRBV12-3/TRBV12-4,TRBJ2-5,NA,CASSPDWLQETQYF,TGTGCCAGCAGTCCCGACTGGCTCCAAGAGACCCAGTACTTC
TRBD2,TRBV11-2,TRBJ2-2,few,CASSPRLAGYTGELFF,TGTGCCAGCAGCCCGCGACTAGCGGGTTACACCGGGGAGCTGTTTTTT
NA,TRBV7-2,TRBJ1-1,few,CASSSRSQRRVNTEAFF,TGTGCCAGCAGCTCCCGGTCGCAACGACGGGTGAACACTGAAGCTTTCTTT
TRBD2,TRBV11-3,TRBJ2-1,NA,CASSRQLAGLNEQFF,TGTGCCAGCAGCCGACAACTAGCGGGCTTAAATGAGCAGTTCTTC
TRBD2,TRBV7-8,TRBJ2-1,few,CASSFSGLAGSSYNEQFF,TGTGCCAGCAGCTTTTCCGGACTAGCGGGGAGCTCCTACAATGAGCAGTTCTTC
TRBD2,TRBV12-3/TRBV12-4,TRBJ2-7,NA,CASSWGLAVYEQYF,TGTGCCAGCAGTTGGGGACTAGCAGTGTATGAGCAGTACTTC
TRBD1,TRBV2,TRBJ2-1,few,CASNGDSYNEQFF,TGTGCCAGCAACGGGGACAGTTACAATGAGCAGTTCTTC
TRBD2,TRBV28,TRBJ2-7,few,CASTPRVSGQQYF,TGTGCCAGCACCCCCAGGGTTAGCGGGCAGCAGTACTTC
NA,TRBV7-9,TRBJ1-1,few,CASSLAGRYTEAFF,TGCGCCAGCAGCTTGGCAGGAAGGTACACTGAAGCTTTCTTT
NA,TRBV5-1,TRBJ1-2,NA,CASSLQSGVAGYTF,TGCGCCAGCAGCTTGCAATCAGGGGTAGCAGGCTACACCTTC
NA,TRBV6-2/TRBV6-3,TRBJ1-1,few,CASSHRVTEAFF,TGTGCCAGCAGTCACAGGGTTACTGAAGCTTTCTTT
NA,TRBV4-1,TRBJ1-1,few,CASSQPVSGATEAFF,TGCGCCAGCAGCCAGCCCGTGAGCGGGGCCACTGAAGCTTTCTTT
TRBD2,TRBV9,TRBJ2-7,few,CASSVDASGVYEQYF,TGTGCCAGCAGCGTAGATGCTAGCGGGGTCTACGAGCAGTACTTC
TRBD1,TRBV5-1,TRBJ1-1,NA,CASSLVRPGGRTEAFF,TGCGCCAGCAGCTTGGTCAGGCCAGGGGGGAGGACTGAAGCTTTCTTT
NA,TRBV12-3/TRBV12-4,TRBJ2-7,few,CASSWDTAYEQYF,TGTGCCAGCAGTTGGGATACCGCCTACGAGCAGTACTTC
TRBD2,TRBV20-1,TRBJ2-1,NA,CSGLAGEAYNEQFF,TGCAGTGGACTAGCGGGGGAGGCCTACAATGAGCAGTTCTTC
TRBD2,TRBV3-1,TRBJ2-5,few,CASRLLAGETQYF,TGTGCCAGCAGACTTCTAGCGGGGGAGACCCAGTACTTC
TRBD1,TRBV7-9,TRBJ2-1,few,CASSSRDSYNEQFF,TGTGCCAGCAGCAGCCGGGACAGTTACAATGAGCAGTTCTTC
TRBD1,TRBV5-6,TRBJ1-5,NA,CASSLGQGTNQPQHF,TGTGCCAGCAGCTTGGGACAGGGGACGAATCAGCCCCAGCATTTT
NA,TRBV7-9,TRBJ2-1,NA,CASSSPSGADNEQFF,TGTGCCAGCAGCTCCCCCTCGGGGGCGGACAATGAGCAGTTCTTC
TRBD1,TRBV4-2,TRBJ1-2,NA,CASGAWGQGFCGYTF,TGTGCCAGCGGGGCGTGGGGACAGGGGTTCTGCGGCTACACCTTC
NA,TRBV7-9,TRBJ2-3,few,CASSGAGHITDTQYF,TGTGCCAGCAGCGGGGCGGGACACATCACAGATACGCAGTATTTT
NA,TRBV21-1,TRBJ2-4,few,CASSKAGQPLAKNIQYF,TGTGCCAGCAGCAAGGCGGGACAGCCACTAGCCAAAAACATTCAGTACTTC
TRBD1,TRBV29-1,TRBJ1-2,NA,CSADRSGQGKTSGYTF,TGCAGCGCTGATCGGTCAGGACAGGGGAAAACGAGTGGCTACACCTTC
NA,TRBV19,TRBJ2-7,few,CASNRGAPYEQYF,TGTGCCAGTAATCGAGGGGCCCCCTACGAGCAGTACTTC
NA,TRBV6-5,TRBJ2-5,few,CASSYWGAGEETQYF,TGTGCCAGCAGTTACTGGGGGGCCGGGGAAGAGACCCAGTACTTC
NA,TRBV7-9,TRBJ2-5,NA,CASSLVGDTVTQYF,TGTGCCAGCAGCTTAGTTGGGGACACGGTGACCCAGTACTTC
TRBD2,TRBV20-1,TRBJ2-1,few,CSARIPGTSGSEQFF,TGCAGTGCTAGGATTCCCGGGACTAGCGGGTCTGAGCAGTTCTTC
TRBD1,TRBV12-3/TRBV12-4,TRBJ1-5,few,CASNDRGNQPQHF,TGTGCCAGCAACGACAGGGGCAATCAGCCCCAGCATTTT
NA,TRBV5-1,TRBJ2-4,many,CASSLDSFLAKNIQYF,TGCGCCAGCAGTCTGGACAGTTTTCTAGCCAAAAACATTCAGTACTTC
TRBD2,TRBV3-1,TRBJ2-1,few,CASSQGSSGRASYEQFF,TGTGCCAGCAGCCAAGGCAGTAGCGGGAGGGCCTCCTATGAGCAGTTCTTC
NA,TRBV20-1,TRBJ2-1,NA,CSAGQPVYYNEQFF,TGCAGTGCTGGGCAACCGGTATACTACAATGAGCAGTTCTTC
TRBD1,TRBV9,TRBJ2-7,few,CASSGGQGVHEQYF,TGTGCCAGCAGCGGGGGACAGGGGGTCCACGAGCAGTACTTC
NA,TRBV6-5,TRBJ2-1,NA,CASSYPTRRVDEQFF,TGTGCCAGCAGTTACCCCACGAGGCGGGTTGATGAGCAGTTCTTC
NA,TRBV7-9,TRBJ1-2,NA,CASNGGKDGYTF,TGTGCCAGCAATGGGGGCAAGGATGGCTACACCTTC
NA,TRBV5-1,TRBJ2-6,few,CASSLGTVGANVLTF,TGCGCCAGCAGCCTCGGGACGGTTGGGGCCAACGTCCTGACTTTC
NA,TRBV6-5,TRBJ2-3,few,CASSYPSQGTDTQYF,TGTGCCAGCAGTTACCCTTCTCAGGGAACAGATACGCAGTATTTT
TRBD2,TRBV4-2,TRBJ2-1,few,CASSQDLLAGSYEQFF,TGTGCCAGCAGCCAAGATCTACTAGCGGGGTCCTATGAGCAGTTCTTC
NA,TRBV10-3,TRBJ2-7,NA,CAIRQTGAHEQYF,TGTGCCATCAGACAAACCGGTGCCCACGAGCAGTACTTC
NA,TRBV12-5,TRBJ2-1,many,CASPVDEQFF,TGTGCTAGTCCCGTCGATGAGCAGTTCTTC
NA,TRBV6-2/TRBV6-3,TRBJ2-1,NA,CASSLATSVVEQFF,TGTGCCAGCAGTTTAGCTACATCCGTGGTTGAGCAGTTCTTC
NA,TRBV9,TRBJ2-1,NA,CASTQGAEISYNEQFF,TGTGCCAGCACCCAAGGAGCGGAGATATCCTACAATGAGCAGTTCTTC
NA,TRBV7-8,TRBJ2-5,NA,CASSLTGAQETQYF,TGTGCCAGCAGCTTAACGGGAGCCCAAGAGACCCAGTACTTC
NA,TRBV14,TRBJ2-3,NA,CASSQDRRTLSTDTQYF,TGTGCCAGCAGCCAAGATCGACGGACTCTTAGCACAGATACGCAGTATTTT
NA,TRBV12-3/TRBV12-4,TRBJ2-1,few,CASSLGGLGDSYNEQFF,TGTGCCAGCAGTTTAGGAGGGTTAGGGGACTCCTACAATGAGCAGTTCTTC
NA,TRBV19,TRBJ1-2,few,CASSARRPRANYGYTF,TGTGCCAGTAGTGCCAGACGACCCCGGGCTAACTATGGCTACACCTTC
TRBD2,TRBV2,TRBJ2-1,many,CASSGSLRYEQFF,TGTGCCTCCAGCGGGAGTCTTAGGTATGAGCAGTTCTTC
TRBD2,TRBV27,TRBJ2-1,NA,CASSPRRAGGAYNEQFF,TGTGCCAGCAGTCCCCGACGGGCGGGGGGAGCTTACAATGAGCAGTTCTTC
TRBD1,TRBV20-1,TRBJ1-2,few,CSARDRTGVPGYTF,TGCAGTGCTAGAGACCGGACAGGGGTTCCTGGCTACACCTTC
NA,TRBV14,TRBJ1-2,few,CASSPAQKGGYTF,TGTGCCAGCAGCCCCGCCCAGAAAGGAGGCTACACCTTC
NA,TRBV5-1,TRBJ2-3,NA,CATRRTGGADTQYF,TGCGCCACCCGCAGAACGGGGGGCGCAGATACGCAGTATTTT
TRBD1,TRBV2,TRBJ1-2,NA,CASSRRDRRYGYTF,TGTGCCAGCAGCAGAAGGGACAGGCGCTATGGCTACACCTTC